This TCR beta chain was profiled in a study of human T cells and chemical hapten exposure. For the study at large: Patch tests applied 0.01% DPC to the upper back and were scored after 6 days.

The time point is: pre-sensitization, week 0. Sample treatment: therapeutic diphenylcyclopropenone sensitization with weekly scalp DPC. General observations from the study: TCRs above 1 in 1000 frequency did not change with DPC sensitization.

The germline V gene has CDR1 LGHDT and CDR2 YNNKEL (reference sequence). V was trimmed by 0 bases and J by 7 bases, leaving 6 bases between them. CDR3 length: 12 amino acids. Many counts were recorded for this clonotype. No antigen is known for it. Library preparation tagged each individual cDNA molecule with a unique molecular identifier. TCRdb reprocessed the RACE reads via MiXCR and lists one record per CDR3 protein. The data show around 60,000 distinct CDR3 sequences, about 7% seen once. The TCR originated in a woman aged 25 to 39 with alopecia areata. Some clones in this sample may be carry-over from other donors' samples. The rearrangement uses TRBV3-1 and TRBJ2-5; D not certain. This material consisted of whole blood, taken in connection with sensitization to the hapten diphenylcyclopropenone (DPC). CDR3 in DNA: TGTGCCAGCAGCCAAGATCGTTCGACCCAGTACTTC. The encoded protein is CASSQDRSTQYF.